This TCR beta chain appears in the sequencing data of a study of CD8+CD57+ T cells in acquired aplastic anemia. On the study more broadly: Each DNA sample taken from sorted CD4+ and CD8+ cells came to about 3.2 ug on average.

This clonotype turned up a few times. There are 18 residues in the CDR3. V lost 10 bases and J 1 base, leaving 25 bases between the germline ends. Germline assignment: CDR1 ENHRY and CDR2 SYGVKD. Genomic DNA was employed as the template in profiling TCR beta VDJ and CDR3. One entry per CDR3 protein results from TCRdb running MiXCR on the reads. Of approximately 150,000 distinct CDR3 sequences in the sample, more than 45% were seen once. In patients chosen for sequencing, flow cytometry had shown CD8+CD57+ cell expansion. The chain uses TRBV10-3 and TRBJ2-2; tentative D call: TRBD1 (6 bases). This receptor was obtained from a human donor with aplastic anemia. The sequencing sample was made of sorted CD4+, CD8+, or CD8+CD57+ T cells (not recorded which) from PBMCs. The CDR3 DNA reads TGTGCCAGCCTCCCGACTATGATGGGGGCTTGGAACACCGGGGAGCTGTTTTTT. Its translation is CASLPTMMGAWNTGELFF.